This T cell receptor (beta chain) comes out of a study of T cell changes during pregnancy in multiple sclerosis. The germline V gene encodes CDR1 MRHNA and CDR2 SNTAGT. There are 15 residues in the CDR3. V was clipped by 0 bases and J by 5 bases; unmatched bases: 4. Clones were read by immunoSEQ multiplex PCR, and TCRdb kept only the in-frame ones, dropping some. This table holds approximately 83,000 clones, roughly 93% found once. The sample here was peripheral blood, taken in the first trimester of pregnancy. The gene calls are TRBV6-4 and TRBJ2-1; 7 bases match TRBD2. This sequence originates from a female donor with multiple sclerosis, enrolled in a pregnancy study. CDR3 nucleotide sequence: TGTGCCAGCAGTGACTCGCCGGGGGGTAACAATGAGCAGTTCTTC. Translation gives CASSDSPGGNNEQFF.